This T cell receptor beta chain came from a study of OX40 agonist ivuxolimab in advanced cancers. Turning to the study itself: Cohort: 82.7% men, mean age approximately 66, aged about 20 to 80.

Germline-derived CDR1 and CDR2 are PRHDT and FYEKMQ (reference sequence). The CDR3 runs 13 residues. Trimming removed 8 bases from V and 7 bases from J, with 12 bases in between. Measured with immunoSEQ multiplex PCR; TCRdb has only the in-frame clones, and not every one. The table includes approximately 23,000 clones, 84% detected once. The genes are TRBV13 and TRBJ1-6; perhaps TRBD1 as D (5 bases). Sequenced material: CD4+ or CD8+ T cells sorted from blood, taken in a trial of the OX40 agonist ivuxolimab. This sequence was found in an adult with an advanced solid tumor such as melanoma, head and neck, liver or kidney cancer. This CDR3 reads CASLARDNSPLHF. Here the CDR3 DNA reads TGTGCCAGCTTAGCGCGGGACAATTCACCCCTCCACTTT.